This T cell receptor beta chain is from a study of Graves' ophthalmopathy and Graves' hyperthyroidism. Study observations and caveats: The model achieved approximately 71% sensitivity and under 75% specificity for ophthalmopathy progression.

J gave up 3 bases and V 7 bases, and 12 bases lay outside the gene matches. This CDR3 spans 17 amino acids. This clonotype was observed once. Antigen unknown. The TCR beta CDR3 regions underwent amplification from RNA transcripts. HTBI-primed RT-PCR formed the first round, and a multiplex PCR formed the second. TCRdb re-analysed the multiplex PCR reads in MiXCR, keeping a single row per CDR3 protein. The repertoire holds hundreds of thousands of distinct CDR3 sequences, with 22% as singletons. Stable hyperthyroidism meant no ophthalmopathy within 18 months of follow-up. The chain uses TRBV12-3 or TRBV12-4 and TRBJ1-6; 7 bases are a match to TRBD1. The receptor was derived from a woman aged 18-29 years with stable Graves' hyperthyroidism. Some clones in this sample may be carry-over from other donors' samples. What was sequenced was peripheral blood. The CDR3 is CASNLGQGVNYNSPLHF. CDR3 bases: TGTGCCAGCAACCTGGGGCAGGGGGTTAACTATAATTCACCCCTCCACTTT.